The 10 T cell receptor beta chains given below trace back to one sample, sequenced in a study of cytomegalovirus exposure and HLA in healthy donors. Primers for the PCR totalled 60 Vbeta and 13 Jbeta. Clones were read by immunoSEQ multiplex PCR, and TCRdb kept only the in-frame ones, dropping some. Among 120,000 or so clones listed, roughly a tenth were seen once. The sample comprised PBMCs. The receptors were gathered from a young woman in good health and CMV-seropositive.

This rearrangement joins TRBV4-2 to TRBJ2-5; TRBD2 agrees at 7 bases. The ends lost 1 base at V and 0 bases at J; junction bases unmatched: 8. The CDR3 loop spans 17 amino acids. From germline, CDR1 is LGHNA and CDR2 YNFKEQ. CDR3 protein: CASSQAVASGDQETQYF. The CDR3 DNA reads TGTGCCAGCAGCCAAGCGGTGGCTAGCGGAGACCAAGAGACCCAGTACTTC.

This clone was seen only a few times. The chain links TRBV4-1 to TRBJ1-1, with a weak D call TRBD1 (6 bases). The CDR3 spans 13 residues. Between the trimmed V and J ends, which lost 1 base and 4 bases, there was a span of 7 bases. Germline loops: CDR1 MGHRA, CDR2 YSYEKL. CDR3 amino acids: CASSQGQVTEAFF. The CDR3 DNA is TGCGCCAGCAGCCAAGGACAGGTCACTGAAGCTTTCTTT.

A few counts support this clone. V is TRBV6-5 and J is TRBJ1-5, with D perhaps TRBD1 (6 bases). This CDR3 comprises 13 residues. Germline V gene lookup returns CDR1 MNHEY and CDR2 SVGAGI. Between the trimmed V and J ends, which lost 6 bases and 3 bases, there was a span of 9 bases. The CDR3 spells CASRTGSNQPQHF. The CDR3 DNA reads as TGTGCCAGCAGGACAGGCTCCAATCAGCCCCAGCATTTT.

The V call is TRBV6-6, the J call TRBJ1-2, with D uncertain. Germline V gene data show CDR1 as MNHNY and CDR2 as SVGAGI (reference sequence). Trimming took 7 bases from V and 8 from J, leaving 14 bases between them. This CDR3 comprises 12 residues. CDR3 loop: CASIRREGGYTF. Here the CDR3 DNA reads TGTGCCAGCATTCGGAGGGAAGGGGGCTACACCTTC.

This clone was seen a handful of times. The chain has TRBV7-8 and TRBJ1-1; no clear D gene. V was pared by 2 bases and J by 1 base, with 8 bases between. CDR3 size: 14 residues. Germline CDR1 and CDR2: SGHVS and FQNEAQ. CDR3 sequence (DNA): TGTGCCAGCAGCTTAACAGAAACGAACACTGAAGCTTTCTTT. Translated: CASSLTETNTEAFF.

The V gene is TRBV6-5, the J gene TRBJ1-2; TRBD1 agrees at 7 bases. Trimming removed 5 bases from V and 4 bases from J; junction bases left unmatched: 10. The CDR3 has 15 residues. CDR1 is MNHEY, CDR2 SVGAGI, per germline. CDR3 sequence: CASSPKDRESYGYTF. Here the CDR3 DNA reads TGTGCCAGCAGTCCCAAAGACAGGGAGAGCTATGGCTACACCTTC.

The chain carries TRBV20-1 and TRBJ1-1, with a tentative D call TRBD1 (5 bases). The germline V gene has CDR1 DFQATT and CDR2 SNEGSKA (reference sequence). The CDR3 covers 10 residues. CDR3 DNA sequence: TGCAGGTTGGGGCAGACTGAAGCTTTCTTT. It yields the protein CRLGQTEAFF.

This clone was found a few times. The V gene is TRBV2, the J gene TRBJ2-3; 11 positions agree with TRBD1. The CDR3 consists of 14 residues. The ends lost 6 bases at V and 6 bases at J; junction bases unmatched: 5. Germline V gives CDR1 SNHLY, CDR2 FYNNEI. The CDR3 DNA follows: TGTGCCAGCAGGGCGGGGACAGGGGGGGATACGCAGTATTTT. Translating gives CASRAGTGGDTQYF.

DNA for the CDR3: TGTGCCAGCAGCCCTTTGGGGGCCTATGGCTACACCTTC. Translation gives CASSPLGAYGYTF. V is TRBV27 and J is TRBJ1-2, with a weak D call TRBD1 (6 bases). From germline, CDR1 is MNHEY and CDR2 SMNVEV (reference sequence). The CDR3 is 13 amino acids. Trimming removed 6 bases at V and 4 bases at J, with 12 bases between.

The rearrangement uses TRBV5-1 and TRBJ2-1; TRBD2 matches 7 bases. There are 17 residues in the CDR3. CDR1 and CDR2 (germline): SGHRS, YFSETQ. J gave up 8 bases and V 2 bases, and 16 bases lay outside the gene matches. CDR3 protein: CASSFGKWEGRRDEQFF. CDR3 DNA: TGCGCCAGCAGCTTCGGGAAGTGGGAGGGTAGGCGTGATGAGCAGTTCTTC.